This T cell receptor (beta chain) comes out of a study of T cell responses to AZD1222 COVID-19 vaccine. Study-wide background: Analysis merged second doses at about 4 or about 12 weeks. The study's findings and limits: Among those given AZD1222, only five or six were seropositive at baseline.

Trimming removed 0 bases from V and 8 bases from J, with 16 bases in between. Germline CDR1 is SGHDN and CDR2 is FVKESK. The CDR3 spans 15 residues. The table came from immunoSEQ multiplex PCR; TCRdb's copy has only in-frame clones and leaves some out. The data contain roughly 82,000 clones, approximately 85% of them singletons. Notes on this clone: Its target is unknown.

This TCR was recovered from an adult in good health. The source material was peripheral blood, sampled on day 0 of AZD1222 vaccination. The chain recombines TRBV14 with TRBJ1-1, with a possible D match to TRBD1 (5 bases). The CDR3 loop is CASSQDRRGSREAFF. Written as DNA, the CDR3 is TGTGCCAGCAGCCAAGATCGACGGGGGTCAAGGGAAGCTTTCTTT.